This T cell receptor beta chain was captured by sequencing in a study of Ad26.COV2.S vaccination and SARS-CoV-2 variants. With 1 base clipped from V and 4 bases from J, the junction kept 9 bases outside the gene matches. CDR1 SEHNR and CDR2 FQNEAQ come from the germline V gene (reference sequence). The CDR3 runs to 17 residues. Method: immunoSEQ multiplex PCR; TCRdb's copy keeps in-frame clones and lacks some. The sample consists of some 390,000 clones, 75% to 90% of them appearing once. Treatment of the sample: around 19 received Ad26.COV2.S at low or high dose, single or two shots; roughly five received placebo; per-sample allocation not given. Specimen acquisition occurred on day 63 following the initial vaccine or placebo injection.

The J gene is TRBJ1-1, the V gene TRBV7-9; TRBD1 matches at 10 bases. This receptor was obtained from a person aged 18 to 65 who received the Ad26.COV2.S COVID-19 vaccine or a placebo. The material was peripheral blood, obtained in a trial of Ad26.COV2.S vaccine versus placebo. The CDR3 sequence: CASSLVWTGGLFTEAFF. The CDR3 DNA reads TGTGCCAGCAGCTTAGTTTGGACAGGGGGTCTGTTCACTGAAGCTTTCTTT.